One sample yielded the 22 T cell receptor beta chains listed below, sequenced in a study of long-term antiretroviral therapy in people with HIV. They ran version v3.0 of the immunoSEQ assay at survey level. Assay: immunoSEQ multiplex PCR; the TCRdb copy retains only in-frame clones and omits some. Seen here are more than 5,500 clones, roughly 80% observed once, and the top ten hold 20% to 30%. Material: unsorted PBMCs, obtained 1.1 years after starting antiretroviral therapy. Receptors originate from a man in his forties or fifties with HIV.

The CDR3 reads CASRLSGGLSQETQYF. The CDR3 DNA sequence: TGCGCCAGCAGACTTAGCGGGGGCCTATCCCAAGAGACCCAGTACTTC. The chain employs TRBV4-1 and TRBJ2-5; 9 nucleotides align to TRBD2. V shed 6 bases, J shed 1 base, and the junction held 9 bases outside the gene matches. Germline V gene sequence: CDR1 MGHRA, CDR2 YSYEKL. The CDR3 runs to 16 residues.

The chain's CDR3 is CASSYSSPSYEQYF. CDR3 sequence (DNA): TGTGCCAGCAGTTACTCGTCACCTTCCTACGAGCAGTACTTC. V gene TRBV6-6 combines with J gene TRBJ2-7; D uncertain. Trimming removed 0 bases from V and 1 base from J, with 7 bases in between. Per the germline V gene, CDR1 is MNHNY and CDR2 is SVGAGI (reference sequence). This CDR3 spans 14 amino acids.

This clone was seen more than once but under ten times. The V gene is TRBV7-9, the J gene TRBJ1-1; D is uncertain. The CDR3 is made up of 13 amino acids. From germline, CDR1 is SEHNR and CDR2 FQNEAQ (reference sequence). Trimming shortened V by 2 bases and J by 2 bases, and 6 bases separated the two germline ends. The CDR3 sequence: CASSLPGNTEAFF. The CDR3 DNA is TGTGCCAGCAGCTTACCCGGAAACACTGAAGCTTTCTTT.

This clone was seen a few times. The J gene is TRBJ2-7, the V gene TRBV27, with D possibly matching TRBD2 (5 bases). Per the germline V gene, CDR1 is MNHEY and CDR2 is SMNVEV (reference sequence). The V gene lost 0 bases and the J gene lost 2 bases, with 17 bases spanning the gap. The CDR3 is 17 amino acids. CDR3: CASSLSVPGGGTYEQYF. CDR3 nucleotide sequence: TGTGCCAGCAGTTTATCAGTCCCAGGAGGCGGAACCTACGAGCAGTACTTC.

The chain uses TRBV13 and TRBJ1-4; 7 bases match TRBD1. The CDR3 is 18 residues long. Germline V CDR1 and CDR2: PRHDT, FYEKMQ (reference sequence). The junction had 9 bases not matched to a gene; V was cut back by 2 bases and J by 0 bases. This chain's CDR3 is CASSLSRDRDATNEKLFF. CDR3 coding DNA: TGTGCCAGCAGCTTAAGCCGGGACAGAGATGCAACTAATGAAAAACTGTTTTTT.

The V call is TRBV28, the J call TRBJ2-7; no definite D call. V dropped 5 bases and J dropped 4 bases, with 9 bases sitting between them. This CDR3 comprises 12 residues. Per the germline V gene, CDR1 is MDHEN and CDR2 is SYDVKM. DNA for the CDR3: TGTGCCAGCAGTCCCGAGCTTTACGAGCAGTACTTC. It translates to CASSPELYEQYF.

This chain connects TRBV10-3 to TRBJ2-7; 9 nucleotides align to TRBD1. With V trimmed by 6 bases and J by 2 bases, 2 bases remained unmatched. The CDR3 spans 13 residues. Germline V lookup: CDR1 ENHRY, CDR2 SYGVKD. CDR3 bases: TGTGCCATCAGGGGACAGGGTCCCTACGAGCAGTACTTC. It codes for CAIRGQGPYEQYF.

This chain uses TRBV9 with TRBJ2-2, with D tentatively TRBD2 (6 bases). Germline V gene sequence: CDR1 SGDLS, CDR2 YYNGEE. V dropped 0 bases and J dropped 2 bases, with 17 bases sitting between them. This CDR3 has 18 amino acids. The CDR3 nucleotides are TGTGCCAGCAGCGTAGCGGGGGTTTGGGGCAGAAACACCGGGGAGCTGTTTTTT. Amino acid sequence: CASSVAGVWGRNTGELFF.

The chain links TRBV5-1 to TRBJ1-2; no clear D. The CDR3 loop spans 13 amino acids. The germline V gene has CDR1 SGHRS and CDR2 YFSETQ. The V end was cut by 4 bases, the J end by 4 bases, with 11 bases between. CDR3 protein: CASSDDGSYGYTF. The CDR3 coding sequence is TGCGCCAGCAGCGACGATGGATCCTATGGCTACACCTTC. The complete variable domain, with remaining parts taken from reference TRBV5-1 and TRBJ1-2, reads KAGVTQTPRYLIKTRGQQVTLSCSPISGHRSVSWYQQTPGQGLQFLFEYFSETQRNKGNFPGRFSGRQFSNSRSEMNVSTLELGDSALYLCASSDDGSYGYTFGSGTRLTVV.

V and J are TRBV30 and TRBJ1-4; TRBD1 matches at 9 bases. The CDR3 spans 13 residues. Trimming cost V 3 bases and J 4 bases; bases outside gene matches: 0. Looked up from germline, CDR1 is GTSNPN and CDR2 is SVGIG (reference sequence). CDR3 loop: CAWRDRGNEKLFF. The CDR3 DNA reads TGTGCCTGGAGGGACAGGGGTAATGAAAAACTGTTTTTT.

This chain connects TRBV6-1 to TRBJ2-7; D gene ambiguous. The V gene lost 1 base and the J gene lost 0 bases, with 10 bases spanning the gap. The CDR3 runs 15 residues. Germline loops: CDR1 MNHNS, CDR2 SASEGT. CDR3 nucleotide sequence: TGTGCCAGCAGTGAAGAGGGCGTGTACTCCTACGAGCAGTACTTC. Translated, it gives CASSEEGVYSYEQYF.

V and J are TRBV2 and TRBJ2-7; TRBD1 agrees at 11 bases. Germline trimming cut 10 bases from V and 6 bases from J; bases unmatched to any gene: 8. In germline, CDR1 is SNHLY, CDR2 FYNNEI. The length of the CDR3 is 13 residues. The CDR3 loop is CATTWTGGVEQYF. The CDR3 DNA follows: TGTGCCACCACCTGGACAGGGGGCGTCGAGCAGTACTTC.

The V call is TRBV5-1, the J call TRBJ1-4; the D gene is possibly TRBD1 (5 bases). V lost 2 bases to trimming and J lost 8 bases, with 13 bases between them. The CDR3 consists of 14 residues. The germline gives CDR1 SGHRS, CDR2 YFSETQ. CDR3 coding DNA: TGCGCCAGCAGCTTCGGGACCTCTGAGGAAAAACTGTTTTTT. Protein product: CASSFGTSEEKLFF.

The chain joins TRBV19 to TRBJ1-6; the D gene is possibly TRBD1 (5 bases). The CDR3 extends over 13 amino acids. Germline CDR1 reads LNHDA; CDR2 reads SQIVND (reference sequence). With 9 bases removed from V and 7 bases from J, the gap between germline ends came to 13 bases. CDR3 in amino acids: CASHQGLNSPLHF. The CDR3 DNA reads as TGTGCCAGCCACCAGGGCTTGAATTCACCCCTCCACTTT.

The rearrangement uses TRBV9 and TRBJ2-3; either TRBD1 or TRBD2 may fit D (5 bases each). The germline V gene has CDR1 SGDLS and CDR2 YYNGEE. V gave up 0 bases and J gave up 1 base, with 9 bases separating them. This CDR3 spans 15 amino acids. The chain's CDR3 is CASSVVGDGTDTQYF. The CDR3 DNA reads TGTGCCAGCAGCGTAGTAGGGGACGGCACAGATACGCAGTATTTT.

The rearrangement joins TRBV30 to TRBJ1-1; perhaps TRBD1 as D (5 bases). CDR3 size: 12 residues. Trimming stripped 8 bases from V and 7 bases from J, with 17 bases between. Germline loops: CDR1 GTSNPN, CDR2 SVGIG (reference sequence). CDR3 amino acids: CAGGTVRFEAFF. The CDR3 nucleotides are TGTGCCGGAGGGACGGTCCGATTTGAAGCTTTCTTT.

The V gene is TRBV7-2, the J gene TRBJ2-7; TRBD1 agrees at 8 bases. Trimming at V came to 3 bases and at J to 1 base, leaving 2 bases not matched to a gene. CDR3 size: 14 residues. CDR1 is SGHTA, CDR2 FQGNSA, per germline. This CDR3 reads CASSFTGGSYEQYF. In DNA form, the CDR3 reads TGTGCCAGCAGCTTCACAGGGGGATCCTACGAGCAGTACTTC.

J is TRBJ1-5 and V is TRBV2; D is unclear. The CDR3 runs to 12 residues. The germline CDR1 and CDR2 sequences are SNHLY and FYNNEI. V was cut by 3 bases and J by 5 bases, with 5 bases left in between. The CDR3 spells CASSDADQPQHF. The CDR3 coding sequence is TGTGCCAGCAGTGACGCGGATCAGCCCCAGCATTTT.

This sequence joins TRBV10-2 and TRBJ2-1, with D perhaps matching TRBD2 (7 bases). Per germline, CDR1 WSHSY and CDR2 SAAADI. The CDR3 consists of 14 residues. V gave up 4 bases and J gave up 4 bases, with 11 bases separating them. The CDR3 sequence: CASSGRGLYNEQFF. CDR3 sequence (DNA): TGCGCCAGCAGTGGGCGGGGGCTTTACAATGAGCAGTTCTTC.

This clone was detected once. The CDR3 sequence is CASREKGGPADTQYF. CDR3 sequence (DNA): TGTGCCAGCCGCGAGAAGGGGGGGCCGGCAGATACGCAGTATTTT. This chain links TRBV5-4 with TRBJ2-3; a possible D gene is TRBD2 (7 bases). Germline CDR1 and CDR2: SGHNT and YYREEE (reference sequence). CDR3 length equals 15 residues. V shed 7 bases and J shed 4 bases, with 19 bases lying between them.

This clone was picked up one time. The V call is TRBV4-1, the J call TRBJ2-7; D not resolved. Trimming shortened V by 1 base and J by 3 bases, and 10 bases separated the two germline ends. The CDR3 covers 14 residues. Per germline, CDR1 MGHRA and CDR2 YSYEKL. The CDR3 DNA is TGCGCCAGCAGCCAAGTGATGGTTGGCTACGAGCAGTACTTC. It yields the protein CASSQVMVGYEQYF.

The chain couples TRBV27 to TRBJ2-3; D may be TRBD1 or TRBD2 (5 bases each). Looked up from germline, CDR1 is MNHEY and CDR2 is SMNVEV (reference sequence). The CDR3 totals 20 residues. V shed 1 base and J shed 2 bases, with 25 bases lying between them. CDR3 coding DNA: TGTGCCAGCAGTTTATGGGGCCTAGAGACGGGGAGCGCCATCACAGATACGCAGTATTTT. Translated: CASSLWGLETGSAITDTQYF.